This T cell receptor (beta chain) was documented in a study of CD8+CD57+ T cells in acquired aplastic anemia. The TCR beta profiling, which covered VDJ combination and CDR3 sequence, was carried out using genomic DNA as the template. Each CDR3 protein is one row after TCRdb ran MiXCR on the reads. The sample lists approximately 160,000 distinct CDR3 sequences; 40% to 55% were seen once. The table lists this clonotype with a count of one. Its antigen remains unknown. Study-wide points: Almost 30 shared CD8+ CDR3s appeared highly expressed within patients' immunodominant clones. Simpson's diversity of CD8+ cells was not significantly different in patients compared with controls.

Patients chosen for sequencing had shown CD8+CD57+ cell expansion by flow cytometry. By the time of blood sampling, patients had still received no therapy. Germline V lookup: CDR1 WSHSY, CDR2 SAAADI. V gave up 3 bases and J gave up 8 bases, with 7 bases separating them. The CDR3 extends over 11 amino acids. The chain uses TRBV10-2 and TRBJ1-2; maybe TRBD1 (5 bases). The sequenced sample was sorted CD4+, CD8+, or CD8+CD57+ T cells (not recorded which) from PBMCs. The clonotype originates from a human donor with aplastic anemia. CDR3 sequence (DNA): TGCGCCAGCAGTGACAGGGAGGGCTACACCTTC. Its translation is CASSDREGYTF.